The source of this TCR beta chain is a study of blood T cell repertoires in COVID-19. The V end lost 4 bases, the J end lost 10 bases, and 17 bases lay between the germline ends. The CDR3 length is 13 residues. Germline values: CDR1 SGDLS, CDR2 YYNGEE. Per the original data handling: Scientists estimated how many nucleated cells there were by amplifying reference gene primers. Using immunoSEQ multiplex PCR, the repertoire was profiled, and TCRdb retains in-frame clones only, with some absent. V, J and clone size are taken as reported in that table, and D and trimming were inferred from the DNA itself. Of 190,000 or so clones in the sample, around 87% were seen once. This clone has only one observation.

The V call is TRBV9, the J call TRBJ1-2, with D perhaps TRBD1 (5 bases). This receptor was identified in a woman between 18 and 29 years old who had recovered from COVID-19. Sequences were obtained from peripheral blood. The CDR3 coding sequence is TGTGCCAGCAGCCCCGGGGGAGGGTGGGCCTACACCTTC. Translated, it gives CASSPGGGWAYTF.